This T cell receptor beta chain was sequenced for a study of blood T cell repertoires in COVID-19 (TCRdb year 2020). Regarding the research as a whole: The collaborator samples originated in the United States, Italy and Spain and spanned the acute and convalescent phases of COVID-19. The material from the prospective study consisted of cDNA or gDNA derived from T cells, B-cell-depleted T cells, or PBMCs. The dataset comprised deeply sampled blood TCRbeta repertoires from subjects exposed to, actively infected with, or recovered from COVID-19. A freely available public database, intended as a resource for researchers studying the immune response to SARS-CoV-2, is where the repertoires were released. The samples were drawn from the first 160 participants of the ongoing ImmuneRACE study and from under 1,500 subjects provided by 6 global collaborators. Nearly every sample came with metadata listing a de-identified subject ID, COVID-19 status, age in years and sex. Where available, HLA class I and class II types were taken from metadata supplied by the sample provider and were not determined by assay-based typing. Study-wide findings and limitations: The amount of clinical and demographic metadata varied by source and participant and was provided uncurated.

V loses 4 bases of germline sequence and J loses 4 bases, and the interval between the two ends is 10 bases. From a lookup of the germline V gene (reference sequence), CDR1 and CDR2 are LNHDA and SQIVND. The CDR3 measures 14 amino acids from cysteine to phenylalanine. Kept here is only the CDR3 DNA, which spans 42 bases and is read in frame from base 1. Turning to this clone: This clone's antigen is unknown. Within one base of it there is no much larger clone, and no base qualities were kept.

Each collaborating institution followed its own protocols to collect whole blood in K2EDTA tubes. For TCRbeta analysis, collaborators shipped samples in one of three forms: frozen whole blood, isolated PBMCs, or DNA extracted from either of those sample types. TCRbeta CDR3 regions were amplified from genomic DNA by means of the immunoSEQ Assay, a bias-controlled multiplex PCR. The source study handled its data this way. The number of nucleated cells in each sample was estimated by amplification of reference gene primers within the assay. To quantify the absolute abundance of each unique TCRbeta CDR3 rearrangement, sequence reads were collapsed and filtered. For each sample, productive Simpson clonality was calculated as the square root of Simpson's diversity index across productive rearrangements. As stored in TCRdb, this immuneACCESS dataset retains in-frame rearrangements with V and J assigned. A fraction of the clones does not appear; measured against another copy, unresolved V genes explain less than half of the discrepancy, and the remainder lacks a known reason. The V and J calls and clone size were taken over from that table, and D and trimming were inferred from the DNA. For this sample the table gives a few hundred thousand clones, of which 82% were detected only once. Of the sample, 3.1% is held by the ten largest clones.

Sequencing was done on a sample of peripheral blood. The chain joins TRBV19 to TRBJ2-2, with the D gene uncertain. The sequence came from a woman aged 18 to 35 with acute or convalescent COVID-19. The CDR3 sequence is CASSTLGRTGELFF. The DNA sequence reads TGTGCCAGTAGTACCCTGGGCCGCACCGGGGAGCTGTTTTTT.